The 24 T cell receptor beta chains reported below all come from one sample, sequenced in a study of shared clonotypes between healthy human individuals. This table comes from immunoSEQ multiplex PCR, and its TCRdb copy is limited to in-frame clones, with some not included. This sample carries around 2.5 million clones, approximately 93% of them seen once, and the ten largest clones take approximately 0.36%. Sequencing was carried out using naive CD4+ T cells from PBMCs. Stated subset: CD45RA+ positively selected. The receptors here all came from a man younger than 35 in good health. Some clones in this sample may be carry-over from other donors' samples.

As concerns this clone: This specimen includes other DNA sequences encoding the same CDR3. The chain couples TRBV5-1 to TRBJ2-1; D is unresolved. Germline loops: CDR1 SGHRS, CDR2 YFSETQ. With 0 bases removed from V and 2 bases from J, the gap between germline ends came to 6 bases. The length of the CDR3 is 14 residues. The chain's CDR3 is CASSLEGTYNEQFF. The CDR3 nucleotides read TGCGCCAGCAGCTTGGAAGGGACCTACAATGAGCAGTTCTTC.

The V and J genes are TRBV11-2 and TRBJ1-1, with 9 positions matching TRBD1. V was clipped by 5 bases and J by 3 bases; unmatched bases: 7. CDR3 length equals 15 residues. In germline, CDR1 is SGHAT, CDR2 FQNNGV. The CDR3, as DNA: TGTGCCAGCAGCCGGAACAGGGGGCGGTACACTGAAGCTTTCTTT. Translation: CASSRNRGRYTEAFF.

The count of this clone is one. V gene TRBV11-2 combines with J gene TRBJ1-4, with 10 bases aligning to TRBD1. Germline V lookup: CDR1 SGHAT, CDR2 FQNNGV. Unmatched junction bases numbered 6, after V lost 3 bases and J lost 8 bases. This CDR3 comprises 15 residues. This CDR3 is CASSFRGQGGEKLFF. The CDR3 DNA reads as TGTGCCAGCAGCTTCCGCGGACAGGGGGGAGAAAAACTGTTTTTT.

This rearrangement joins TRBV5-1 to TRBJ1-1; no definite D call. The CDR3 loop spans 13 amino acids. Germline CDR1 is SGHRS and CDR2 is YFSETQ. V was trimmed by 3 bases and J by 7 bases, leaving 13 bases between them. CDR3 in amino acids: CASSSGRPLEAFF. The CDR3 DNA reads TGCGCCAGCAGCTCCGGCCGGCCCCTTGAAGCTTTCTTT.

The chain employs TRBV29-1 and TRBJ2-5; D unresolved. CDR1 is SQVTM, CDR2 ANQGSEA, per germline. Trimming removed 1 base from V and 5 bases from J, with 8 bases in between. The CDR3 totals 12 residues. The DNA of the CDR3 is TGCAGCGTTGAAGGGCAGTTGGAGACCCAGTACTTC. This sequence encodes CSVEGQLETQYF.

The rearrangement uses TRBV7-3 and TRBJ1-1; D is possibly TRBD1 (5 bases). The germline gives CDR1 SGHTA, CDR2 FQGTGA. The V end was cut by 4 bases, the J end by 9 bases, with 12 bases between. CDR3 length: 12 residues. In nucleotides, the CDR3 is TGTGCCAGCAGCTGGAGGGACGACAAAGCTTTCTTT. As protein: CASSWRDDKAFF. Using reference TRBV7-3 and TRBJ1-1 for the parts outside the CDR3, the full variable domain is GAGVSQTPSNKVTEKGKYVELRCDPISGHTALYWYRQSLGQGPEFLIYFQGTGAADDSGLPNDRFFAVRPEGSVSTLKIQRTERGDSAVYLCASSWRDDKAFFGQGTRLTVV.

The chain joins TRBV11-3 to TRBJ2-2, with D tentatively TRBD1 or TRBD2 (7 bases each). The CDR3 has 17 residues. Trimming shortened V by 5 bases and J by 4 bases, and 20 bases separated the two germline ends. Germline-derived CDR1 and CDR2 are SGHNT and YENEEA. The CDR3 region is CASSPWGGGPGTGELFF. CDR3 coding DNA: TGTGCCAGCAGCCCCTGGGGAGGGGGCCCGGGCACCGGGGAGCTGTTTTTT.

The rearrangement joins TRBV5-6 to TRBJ2-6, with 10 bases fitting TRBD1. V was clipped by 6 bases and J by 3 bases; unmatched bases: 9. CDR1 and CDR2 from the germline V gene are SGHDT and YYEEEE. The CDR3 runs 17 residues. Here the CDR3 DNA reads TGTGCCAGCATCACGGTAGACAGGGGGCTTGGGGCCAACGTCCTGACTTTC. Its translation: CASITVDRGLGANVLTF.

This clone was counted once. The rearrangement uses TRBV6-1 and TRBJ1-5; D might be TRBD1 (5 bases). Germline assignment: CDR1 MNHNS and CDR2 SASEGT. The V end lost 4 bases, the J end lost 0 bases, and 7 bases lay between the germline ends. This CDR3 comprises 14 residues. CDR3 DNA sequence: TGTGCCAGCAGTGCGACAGCTAGCAATCAGCCCCAGCATTTT. Its translation is CASSATASNQPQHF.

In this sample, this clone turned up once. This rearrangement joins TRBV2 to TRBJ1-1; tentative D call: TRBD1 (5 bases). The CDR3 runs 14 residues. Germline CDR1 is SNHLY and CDR2 is FYNNEI. V dropped 6 bases and J dropped 2 bases, with 13 bases sitting between them. The CDR3 reads CASRRREGNTEAFF. CDR3 coding DNA: TGTGCCAGCAGACGCAGGGAGGGTAACACTGAAGCTTTCTTT.

The chain combines TRBV27 with TRBJ2-4; tentative D call: TRBD2 (6 bases). The CDR3 has 17 residues. Between the trimmed V and J ends, which lost 4 bases and 2 bases, there was a span of 18 bases. CDR1 MNHEY and CDR2 SMNVEV come from the germline V gene (reference sequence). The CDR3 bases are TGTGCCAGCAGTTCGCCCGGAGGGCGGGGACCCAAAAACATTCAGTACTTC. It specifies CASSSPGGRGPKNIQYF.

The chain couples TRBV9 to TRBJ2-2, with 11 bases fitting TRBD2. The CDR3 has 15 amino acids. Trimming at V came to 2 bases and at J to 6 bases, leaving 3 bases not matched to a gene. The germline CDR1 and CDR2 sequences are SGDLS and YYNGEE. This CDR3 reads CASSVRTSGSGELFF. The CDR3 nucleotides read TGTGCCAGCAGCGTTCGGACTAGCGGGTCCGGGGAGCTGTTTTTT.

The chain couples TRBV4-2 to TRBJ2-6; D unresolved. CDR3 length: 16 residues. V was trimmed by 4 bases and J by 0 bases, leaving 10 bases between them. Germline loops: CDR1 LGHNA, CDR2 YNFKEQ. CDR3 DNA sequence: TGTGCCAGCAGCCTCGCTGACATCTCTGGGGCCAACGTCCTGACTTTC. Protein sequence: CASSLADISGANVLTF.

The chain's CDR3 is CASSIVSIGDTYRKQFF. The CDR3 region has the DNA TGTGCCAGTAGTATCGTATCTATTGGGGACACCTATAGGAAGCAGTTCTTC. The genes are TRBV19 and TRBJ2-1; possibly TRBD1 for D (6 bases). V was pared by 3 bases and J by 11 bases, with 26 bases between. The CDR3 has 17 amino acids. The germline V gene has CDR1 LNHDA and CDR2 SQIVND (reference sequence).

This chain links TRBV19 with TRBJ2-5; the match to TRBD1 covers 7 bases. Trimming cost V 6 bases and J 5 bases; bases outside gene matches: 12. This CDR3 has 15 residues. The germline CDR1 and CDR2 sequences are LNHDA and SQIVND (reference sequence). CDR3 sequence (DNA): TGTGCCAGTAGCACGACAGGGTACGGTCGGGAGACCCAGTACTTC. Protein: CASSTTGYGRETQYF.

The V call is TRBV28, the J call TRBJ2-1, with D tentatively TRBD2 (6 bases). The CDR3 consists of 14 residues. CDR1 and CDR2 from the germline V gene are MDHEN and SYDVKM. V was cut by 8 bases and J by 3 bases, with 14 bases left in between. CDR3 sequence (DNA): TGTGCCAGCGTTAGCGGCCCTCTCTACAATGAGCAGTTCTTC. It codes for CASVSGPLYNEQFF.

The chain employs TRBV5-1 and TRBJ2-2, with unresolved D. CDR3 length equals 14 residues. V was cut by 0 bases and J by 5 bases, with 8 bases left in between. From germline, CDR1 is SGHRS and CDR2 YFSETQ. CDR3 sequence: CASSLGSVTGELFF. The DNA for the CDR3 is TGCGCCAGCAGCTTGGGCTCCGTGACCGGGGAGCTGTTTTTT.

This chain links TRBV28 with TRBJ2-5; D unclear. The CDR3 loop spans 15 amino acids. Germline CDR1 MDHEN, CDR2 SYDVKM. V shed 5 bases and J shed 4 bases, with 17 bases lying between them. This CDR3 is CASSPRASLVETQYF. CDR3 nucleotide sequence: TGTGCCAGCAGTCCGCGCGCGTCATTAGTAGAGACCCAGTACTTC.

The chain has TRBV5-6 and TRBJ2-7; unclear D gene. Germline V CDR1 and CDR2: SGHDT, YYEEEE. The V gene lost 4 bases and the J gene lost 3 bases, with 14 bases spanning the gap. The length of the CDR3 is 14 residues. The CDR3 reads CASSPRATRYEQYF. The CDR3 DNA reads as TGTGCCAGCAGCCCCCGGGCAACGCGCTACGAGCAGTACTTC.

The V call is TRBV7-2, the J call TRBJ2-5; a weak D match, TRBD2 (6 bases). Germline V gene data show CDR1 as SGHTA and CDR2 as FQGNSA. The V end lost 5 bases, the J end lost 5 bases, and 18 bases lay between the germline ends. The CDR3 has 15 residues. The CDR3 sequence: CASSPGDPGGETQYF. Written as DNA, the CDR3 is TGTGCCAGCAGCCCCGGGGACCCCGGAGGGGAGACCCAGTACTTC.

A word on this clone: Other nucleotide sequences from this sample produce the same CDR3. The V and J genes are TRBV27 and TRBJ2-1, with TRBD2 identical over 14 bases. The CDR3 has 18 residues. V lost 2 bases and J lost 0; bases outside the gene matches: 3. Germline V gives CDR1 MNHEY, CDR2 SMNVEV (reference sequence). This CDR3 is CASSLRTSGRSSYNEQFF. The CDR3 DNA sequence: TGTGCCAGCAGTTTACGGACTAGCGGGAGGAGCTCCTACAATGAGCAGTTCTTC.

The sample holds one count of this clone. The chain employs TRBV6-4 and TRBJ1-1; 7 nucleotides agree with TRBD1. V shed 6 bases, J shed 2 bases, and the junction held 9 bases outside the gene matches. The CDR3 is 15 residues long. Per germline, CDR1 MRHNA and CDR2 SNTAGT. CDR3 region: CASRRMGQLNTEAFF. The CDR3 nucleotides read TGTGCCAGCAGGCGTATGGGACAGCTTAACACTGAAGCTTTCTTT.

This clone was counted a single time. CDR3 sequence reads: CASSEAPDRGRGNQPQHF. The CDR3 DNA reads TGTGCCAGCAGTGAAGCCCCTGACAGGGGGCGAGGCAATCAGCCCCAGCATTTT. The chain uses TRBV6-1 and TRBJ1-5; 10 positions agree with TRBD1. CDR3 length equals 18 residues. Germline V gene data show CDR1 as MNHNS and CDR2 as SASEGT. Losses at the gene ends were 0 bases for V and 2 bases for J; bases not matched to a gene: 7.

The chain recombines TRBV25-1 with TRBJ2-7; D gene uncertain. The CDR3 is 11 residues long. The V gene lost 1 base and the J gene lost 5 bases, with 3 bases spanning the gap. Germline-derived CDR1 and CDR2 are MGHDK and SYGVNS. The CDR3 sequence: CASSEWDEQYF. DNA of the CDR3: TGTGCCAGCAGTGAATGGGACGAGCAGTACTTC.